This T cell receptor (beta chain) was profiled in a study of control samples from healthy donors and cancer patients. Trimming took 2 bases from V and 5 from J; bases not matched to a gene: 5. The CDR3 runs to 16 residues. Looked up from germline, CDR1 is SGHTA and CDR2 is FQGNSA. Here immunoSEQ multiplex PCR was the method, and the copy in TCRdb shows in-frame clones only, minus some. The repertoire holds approximately 110,000 clones, approximately 89% seen once, with 6% to 8% in the top ten. Sequencing was carried out using blood. V gene TRBV7-2 combines with J gene TRBJ2-2; 10 bases are a match to TRBD2. This receptor was taken from a woman between 18 and 29 years old in good health. DNA for the CDR3: TGTGCCAGCAGCTTAAATCCGGGACTAGCGACCGGGGAGCTGTTTTTT. This translates into CASSLNPGLATGELFF.